A single sample gave rise to the 10 T cell receptor beta chains below, sequenced in a study of T-cell reconstitution after alpha-beta-depleted transplantation in children. Preparation of the TCRbeta library involved a method that used unique molecular identifiers. TCRdb re-called the PCR reads with MiXCR, one entry per CDR3 protein. Of about a million distinct CDR3 sequences listed, about 30% are singletons. The specimen was PBMCs, mostly from graft donor cells, collected 360 days after TCRalphabeta/CD19-depleted stem cell transplant. These receptor sequences come from a boy in the first two years of life who had a stem cell transplant for SCID, so the T cells may come from the graft donor.

This clonotype occurred a few times. Given the absence of the conserved phenylalanine or tryptophan at the CDR3 end, a read error is likely. In nucleotides, the CDR3 is TGTGCCAGCAGCCCTAACCTGGGGGTAGGGACTGAAGCTTTCCTT. Protein: CASSPNLGVGTEAFL. The chain joins TRBV7-8 to TRBJ1-1; possible D gene TRBD1, 5 bases. CDR3 size: 15 residues. The germline V gene has CDR1 SGHVS and CDR2 FQNEAQ. V lost 5 bases and J lost 5, with 18 bases in between.

The J gene is TRBJ2-1, the V gene TRBV7-8; 10 positions match TRBD1. V trimming: 5 bases; J trimming: 2 bases; junction bases outside the gene matches: 6. The CDR3 has 16 amino acids. Germline CDR1 is SGHVS and CDR2 is FQNEAQ. DNA for the CDR3: TGTGCCAGCAGCCTGAGGACAGGGGGGGCCTACAATGAGCAGTTCTTC. It is translated as CASSLRTGGAYNEQFF.

The rearrangement uses TRBV12-3 or TRBV12-4 and TRBJ2-5; possible D gene TRBD1, 6 bases. The CDR3 contains 13 residues. V lost 7 bases and J lost 6, with 15 bases in between. CDR3 amino acids: CASTSQGLQTQYF. For the CDR3, the DNA is TGTGCCAGCACCTCTCAGGGGCTGCAGACCCAGTACTTC.

This clonotype was seen only a few times. This chain connects TRBV6-6 to TRBJ2-3; D gene unclear. V lost 2 bases and J lost 4, with 7 bases in between. CDR1 and CDR2 from the germline V gene are MNHNY and SVGAGI (reference sequence). The CDR3 runs 13 residues. The CDR3 reads CASSYKVSDTQYF. Written as DNA, the CDR3 is TGTGCCAGCAGTTACAAGGTCTCAGATACGCAGTATTTT.

In this sample, this clonotype turned up a few times. V is TRBV7-2 and J is TRBJ2-3, with 12 bases matching TRBD2. There are 16 residues in the CDR3. Germline assignment: CDR1 SGHTA and CDR2 FQGNSA. Trimming took 3 bases from V and 2 from J; bases not matched to a gene: 3. The CDR3: CASSFGLAGTTDTQYF. The CDR3 region has the DNA TGTGCCAGCAGCTTTGGACTAGCGGGGACCACAGATACGCAGTATTTT.

This sequence joins TRBV10-2 and TRBJ1-4; D unresolved. Germline loops: CDR1 WSHSY, CDR2 SAAADI. The V end was cut by 8 bases, the J end by 8 bases, with 15 bases between. The length of the CDR3 is 13 residues. The CDR3 DNA sequence: TGCGCCAGCCGCGACGGCGCGAGGGAAAAACTGTTTTTT. Protein product: CASRDGAREKLFF.

The chain joins TRBV20-1 to TRBJ2-2, with D maybe TRBD2 (6 bases). Germline CDR1 is DFQATT and CDR2 is SNEGSKA (reference sequence). The CDR3 length is 15 residues. The V end lost 2 bases, the J end lost 4 bases, and 14 bases lay between the germline ends. The CDR3 loop reads CSARSRGWGTGELFF. CDR3 sequence (DNA): TGCAGTGCTAGATCGCGGGGATGGGGCACCGGGGAGCTGTTTTTT.

The chain links TRBV10-3 to TRBJ2-4, with D tentatively TRBD1 or TRBD2 (5 bases each). Germline values: CDR1 ENHRY, CDR2 SYGVKD. The CDR3 covers 15 residues. Trimming removed 6 bases at V and 0 bases at J, with 12 bases between. The CDR3 loop is CAIREEGTAKNIQYF. CDR3 nucleotide sequence: TGTGCCATCAGGGAGGAAGGGACAGCCAAAAACATTCAGTACTTC.

The rearrangement uses TRBV9 and TRBJ1-3; D is ambiguous. The CDR3 has 16 amino acids. Germline lookup yields CDR1 SGDLS and CDR2 YYNGEE. The V end was cut by 0 bases, the J end by 0 bases, with 10 bases between. CDR3 sequence: CASSVGEQNSGNTIYF. In DNA form, the CDR3 reads TGTGCCAGCAGCGTAGGGGAACAGAACTCTGGAAACACCATATATTTT.

This clonotype was detected a few times. The rearrangement links TRBV29-1 to TRBJ1-1, with TRBD1 as a possible D gene (5 bases). Germline CDR1 reads SQVTM; CDR2 reads ANQGSEA. V was shortened by 5 bases and J by 7 bases, with 17 bases between the two germline ends. The CDR3 length is 13 residues. The CDR3 spells CSVRNSRAGEAFF. The CDR3 region has the DNA TGCAGCGTTCGGAACTCCAGGGCCGGTGAAGCTTTCTTT. Looking up the rest from reference TRBV29-1 and TRBJ1-1 gives the full variable domain: SAVISQKPSRDICQRGTSLTIQCQVDSQVTMMFWYRQQPGQSLTLIATANQGSEATYESGFVIDKFPISRPNLTFSTLTVSNMSPEDSSIYLCSVRNSRAGEAFFGQGTRLTVV.